This T cell receptor (beta chain) comes out of a study of Tregs in tolerant kidney transplant recipients. General study findings and limits: Biological reproducibility was not directly addressed, but technical replication error appeared minimal. Activated donor B cell expansion appeared to reveal the most relevant donor-specific TCRbeta repertoire.

TCRdb's copy holds only in-frame clones and misses some; the assay was immunoSEQ multiplex PCR. Of about 240,000 clones in the sample, more than 65% were seen once. The CDR3 extends over 17 amino acids. CDR1 and CDR2 (germline): SGHAT, FQNNGV. Trimming left V 1 base short and J 0 bases short, with 13 bases between. Comments on this clone: Its antigen is not known.

Unstimulated Tregs (CD4+CD25+CD127-) and CD4+CD25- non-Tregs were sorted from PBMCs. The specimen sequenced was CD4+ T cells from blood. This TCR came from a human donor in good health. The chain couples TRBV11-2 to TRBJ1-3, with a weak D call TRBD1 (5 bases). CDR3 protein: CASSLVKPGSSGNTIYF. The DNA of the CDR3 is TGTGCCAGCAGCTTAGTAAAACCAGGGAGCTCTGGAAACACCATATATTTT.